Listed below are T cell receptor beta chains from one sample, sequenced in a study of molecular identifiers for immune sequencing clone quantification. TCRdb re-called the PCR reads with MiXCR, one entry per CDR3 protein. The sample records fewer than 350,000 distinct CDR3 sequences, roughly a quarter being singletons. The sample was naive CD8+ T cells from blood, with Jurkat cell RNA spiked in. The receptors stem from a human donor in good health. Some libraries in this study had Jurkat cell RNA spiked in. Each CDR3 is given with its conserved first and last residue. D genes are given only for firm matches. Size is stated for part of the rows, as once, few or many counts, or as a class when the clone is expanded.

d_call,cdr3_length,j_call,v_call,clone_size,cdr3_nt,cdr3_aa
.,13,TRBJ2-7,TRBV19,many,TGTGCCAGTAGTATAGAGGACAGCTACGAGCAGTACTTC,CASSIEDSYEQYF
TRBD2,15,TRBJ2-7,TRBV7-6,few,TGTGCCAGCAGCTTAAGCGGGGGGGGGACCTACGAGCAGTACTTC,CASSLSGGGTYEQYF
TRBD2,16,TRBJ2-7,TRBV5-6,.,TGTGCCAGCAGCTTGTTAGCGGGACTCCCTTTCTACGAGCAGTACTTC,CASSLLAGLPFYEQYF
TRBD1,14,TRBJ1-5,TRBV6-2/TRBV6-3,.,TGTGCCGGCGGGCAGACAGGGGGCAATCAGCCCCAGCATTTT,CAGGQTGGNQPQHF
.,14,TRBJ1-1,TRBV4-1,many,TGCGCCAGCAGCCAAAGACAGATGAACACTGAAGCTTTCTTT,CASSQRQMNTEAFF
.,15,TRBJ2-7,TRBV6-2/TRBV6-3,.,TGTGCCAGCAGTTACGGGGACCGATTATACTACGAGCAGTACTTC,CASSYGDRLYYEQYF
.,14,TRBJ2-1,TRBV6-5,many,TGTGCCAGCAGTCTTCGGGGTGAGGGCAATGAGCAGTTCTTC,CASSLRGEGNEQFF
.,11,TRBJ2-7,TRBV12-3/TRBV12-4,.,TGTGCCAGCAGTCTGAACTACAAGCAGTACTTC,CASSLNYKQYF
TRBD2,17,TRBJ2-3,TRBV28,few,TGTGCCAGCAGTTTATTCGGGCGGCGGGAGCACACAGATACGCAGTATTTT,CASSLFGRREHTDTQYF
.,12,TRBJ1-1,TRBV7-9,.,TGTGCCAGCAGCTTAAGACAGACTGAAGCTTTCTTT,CASSLRQTEAFF
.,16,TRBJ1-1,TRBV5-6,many,TGTGCCGCAGTAGCATGGCGAGCGGAGGGGGGCACTGAAGCTTTCTTT,CAAVAWRAEGGTEAFF
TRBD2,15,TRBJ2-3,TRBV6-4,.,TGTGCCAGCCAGGAGGTAGCGGGGGCCCCAGATACGCAGTATTTT,CASQEVAGAPDTQYF
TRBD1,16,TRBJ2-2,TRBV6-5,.,TGTGCCAGCAGTTACCCGGGACAGGGAGGCACCGGGGAGCTGTTTTTT,CASSYPGQGGTGELFF
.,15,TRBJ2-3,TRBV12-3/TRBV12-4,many,TGTGCCAGCAGTTCTGGAGACAAAAGCACAGATACGCAGTATTTT,CASSSGDKSTDTQYF
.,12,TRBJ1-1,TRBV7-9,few,TGTGCCAGCAGCTTGGGACCGGCAGGCGCTTTCTTT,CASSLGPAGAFF
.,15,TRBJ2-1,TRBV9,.,TGTGCCAGCAGCCCCGTCGGGGCAGGATCCAATGAGCAGTTCTTC,CASSPVGAGSNEQFF
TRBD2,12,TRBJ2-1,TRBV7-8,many,TGTGCCAGCGGGGGGACTAGCCCTGAGCAGTTCTTC,CASGGTSPEQFF
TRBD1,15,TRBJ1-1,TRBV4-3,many,TGCGCCAGCAGCCTGGACAGGGCTCAAGAAGCTGAAGCTTTCTTT,CASSLDRAQEAEAFF
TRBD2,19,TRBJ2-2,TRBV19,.,TGTGCCAGTAGTATACCCCCACTGGGACTAGCGGGGAACACCGGGGAGCTGTTTTTT,CASSIPPLGLAGNTGELFF
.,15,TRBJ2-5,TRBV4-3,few,TGCGCCAGCAGCCAAGATTGGCAGGGTCGGGAGACCCAGTACTTC,CASSQDWQGRETQYF
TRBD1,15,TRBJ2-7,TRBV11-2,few,TGTGCCAGCACAGTCCAGGGACAGGGACTTTACGAGCAGTACTTC,CASTVQGQGLYEQYF
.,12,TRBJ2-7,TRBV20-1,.,TGCAGTGTAGGCCCAACCTCCTACGAGCAGTACTTC,CSVGPTSYEQYF
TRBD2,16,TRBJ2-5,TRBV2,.,TGTGCCAGCAGTGAAGGCGGGGGGGCCGGCCAAGAGACCCAGTACTTC,CASSEGGGAGQETQYF
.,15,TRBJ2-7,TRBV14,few,TGTGCCAGCAGCCACGGGCCCGGAAGAACCTACGAGCAGTACTTC,CASSHGPGRTYEQYF
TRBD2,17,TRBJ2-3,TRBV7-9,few,TGTGCCAGCAGCTTAATTTTAGCGGGAGCTCCGATAGATACGCAGTATTTT,CASSLILAGAPIDTQYF